The entry below gives a single T cell receptor (beta chain) sequence along with its context. Clones were read by immunoSEQ multiplex PCR, and TCRdb kept only the in-frame ones, dropping some. In the table there are 130,000 to 150,000 clones, about 90% of which are singletons. The data were taken from a study of blood T cell repertoires in COVID-19. This CDR3 has 18 residues. Germline values: CDR1 LGHNA, CDR2 YNFKEQ. V was trimmed by 0 bases and J by 7 bases, leaving 22 bases between them. This clonotype originated in a woman aged 50 to 65 with acute or convalescent COVID-19. The sequencing input was peripheral blood. The V call is TRBV4-2, the J call TRBJ2-1, with D perhaps TRBD2 (5 bases). CDR3 loop: CASSQDSGSVPSGNEQFF. The CDR3 bases are TGTGCCAGCAGCCAAGATAGTGGATCGGTCCCCTCGGGAAATGAGCAGTTCTTC.